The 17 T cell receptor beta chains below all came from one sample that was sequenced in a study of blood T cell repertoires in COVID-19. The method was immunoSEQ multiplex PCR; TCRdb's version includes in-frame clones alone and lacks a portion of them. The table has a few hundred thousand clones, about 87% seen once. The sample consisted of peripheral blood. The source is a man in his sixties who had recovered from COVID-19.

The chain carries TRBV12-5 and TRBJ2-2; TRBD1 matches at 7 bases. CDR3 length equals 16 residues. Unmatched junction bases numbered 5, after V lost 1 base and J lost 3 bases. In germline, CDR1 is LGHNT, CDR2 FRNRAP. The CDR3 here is CASGLETGRHTGELFF. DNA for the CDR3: TGTGCTAGTGGTTTGGAGACAGGGCGCCACACCGGGGAGCTGTTTTTT.

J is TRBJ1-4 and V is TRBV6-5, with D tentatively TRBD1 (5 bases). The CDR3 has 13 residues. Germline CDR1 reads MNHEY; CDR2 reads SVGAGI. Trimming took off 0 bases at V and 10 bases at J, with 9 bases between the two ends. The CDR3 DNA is TGTGCCAGCAGTTACTCGACGGGGGGAAAACTGTTTTTT. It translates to CASSYSTGGKLFF.

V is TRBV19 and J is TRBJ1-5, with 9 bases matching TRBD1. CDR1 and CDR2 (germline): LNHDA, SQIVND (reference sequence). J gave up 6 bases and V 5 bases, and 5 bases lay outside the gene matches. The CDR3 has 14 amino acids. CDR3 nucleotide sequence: TGTGCCAGTAGTCAACAGGGGGCGGGTCAGCCCCAGCATTTT. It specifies CASSQQGAGQPQHF. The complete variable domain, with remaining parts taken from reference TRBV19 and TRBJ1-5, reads DGGITQSPKYLFRKEGQNVTLSCEQNLNHDAMYWYRQDPGQGLRLIYYSQIVNDFQKGDIAEGYSVSREKKESFPLTVTSAQKNPTAFYLCASSQQGAGQPQHFGDGTRLSIL.

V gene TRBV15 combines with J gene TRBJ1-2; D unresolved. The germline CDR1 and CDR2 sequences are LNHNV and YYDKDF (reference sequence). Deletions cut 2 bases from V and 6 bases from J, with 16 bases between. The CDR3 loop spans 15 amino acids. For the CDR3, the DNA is TGTGCCACCAGCAGACCCCGGGTCGCGTACGATGGCTACACCTTC. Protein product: CATSRPRVAYDGYTF. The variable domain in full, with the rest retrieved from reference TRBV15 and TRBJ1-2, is DAMVIQNPRYQVTQFGKPVTLSCSQTLNHNVMYWYQQKSSQAPKLLFHYYDKDFNNEADTPDNFQSRRPNTSFCFLDIRSPGLGDTAMYLCATSRPRVAYDGYTFGSGTRLTVV.

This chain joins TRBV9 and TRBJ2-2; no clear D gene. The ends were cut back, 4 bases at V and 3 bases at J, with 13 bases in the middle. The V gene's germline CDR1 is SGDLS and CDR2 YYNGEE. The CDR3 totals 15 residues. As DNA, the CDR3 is TGTGCCAGCAGCTTGGGCTTCCGTGACACCGGGGAGCTGTTTTTT. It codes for CASSLGFRDTGELFF.

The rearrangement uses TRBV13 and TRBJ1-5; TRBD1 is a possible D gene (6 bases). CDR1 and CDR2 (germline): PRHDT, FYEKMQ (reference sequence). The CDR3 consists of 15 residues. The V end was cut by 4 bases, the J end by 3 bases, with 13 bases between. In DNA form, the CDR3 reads TGTGCCAGCAGCTACGGGGGGGCCTTCAATCAGCCCCAGCATTTT. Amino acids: CASSYGGAFNQPQHF.

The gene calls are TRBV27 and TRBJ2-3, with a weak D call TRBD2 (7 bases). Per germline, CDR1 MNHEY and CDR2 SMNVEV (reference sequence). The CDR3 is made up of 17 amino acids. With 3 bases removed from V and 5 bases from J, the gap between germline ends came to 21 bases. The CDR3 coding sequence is TGTGCCAGCAGTTTGAAAGCACCGGGGGGCGGGGGAGATACGCAGTATTTT. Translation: CASSLKAPGGGGDTQYF.

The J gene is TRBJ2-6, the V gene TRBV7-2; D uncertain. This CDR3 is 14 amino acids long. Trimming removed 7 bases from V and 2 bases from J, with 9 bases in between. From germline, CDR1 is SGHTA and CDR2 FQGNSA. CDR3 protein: CASNLATGANVLTF. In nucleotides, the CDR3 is TGTGCCAGCAACCTGGCCACTGGGGCCAACGTCCTGACTTTC.

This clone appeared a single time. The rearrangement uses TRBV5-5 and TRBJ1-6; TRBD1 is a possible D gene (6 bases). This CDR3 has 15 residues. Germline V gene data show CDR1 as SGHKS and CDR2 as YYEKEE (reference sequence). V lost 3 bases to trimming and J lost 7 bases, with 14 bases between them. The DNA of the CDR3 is TGTGCCAGCAGCTCGGGAGGGGGGACGAATTCACCCCTCCACTTT. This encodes CASSSGGGTNSPLHF. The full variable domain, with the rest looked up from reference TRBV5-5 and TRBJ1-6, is DAGVTQSPTHLIKTRGQQVTLRCSPISGHKSVSWYQQVLGQGPQFIFQYYEKEERGRGNFPDRFSARQFPNYSSELNVNALLLGDSALYLCASSSGGGTNSPLHFGNGTRLTVT.

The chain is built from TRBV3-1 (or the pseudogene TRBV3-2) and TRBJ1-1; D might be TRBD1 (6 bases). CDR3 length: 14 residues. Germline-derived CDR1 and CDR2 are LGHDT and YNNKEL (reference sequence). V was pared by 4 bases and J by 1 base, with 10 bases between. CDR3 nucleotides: TGTGCCAGCAGCCTAAGGGGACAGAACACTGAAGCTTTCTTT. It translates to CASSLRGQNTEAFF.

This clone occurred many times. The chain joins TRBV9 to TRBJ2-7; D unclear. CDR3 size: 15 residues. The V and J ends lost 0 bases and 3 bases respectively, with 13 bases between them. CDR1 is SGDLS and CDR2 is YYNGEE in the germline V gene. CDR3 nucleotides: TGTGCCAGCAGCGTAGAAGGAGCCCCGGACTACGAGCAGTACTTC. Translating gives CASSVEGAPDYEQYF.

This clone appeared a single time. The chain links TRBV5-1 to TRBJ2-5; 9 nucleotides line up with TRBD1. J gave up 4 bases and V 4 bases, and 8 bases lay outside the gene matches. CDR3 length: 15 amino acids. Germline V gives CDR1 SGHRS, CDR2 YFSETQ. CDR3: CASSPQGAMGETQYF. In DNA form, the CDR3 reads TGCGCCAGCAGCCCACAGGGGGCAATGGGAGAGACCCAGTACTTC.

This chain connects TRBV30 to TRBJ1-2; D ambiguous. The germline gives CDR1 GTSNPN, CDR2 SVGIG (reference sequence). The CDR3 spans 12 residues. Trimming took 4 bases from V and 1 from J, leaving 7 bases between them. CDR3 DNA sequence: TGTGCCTGGACCGGGGTTAACTATGGCTACACCTTC. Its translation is CAWTGVNYGYTF.

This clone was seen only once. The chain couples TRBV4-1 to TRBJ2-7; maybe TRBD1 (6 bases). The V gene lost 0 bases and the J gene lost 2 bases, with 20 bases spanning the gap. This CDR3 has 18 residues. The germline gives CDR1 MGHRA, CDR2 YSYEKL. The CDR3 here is CASSQDGPRKDRTYEQYF. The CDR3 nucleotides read TGCGCCAGCAGCCAAGACGGTCCGAGGAAGGACAGAACCTACGAGCAGTACTTC.

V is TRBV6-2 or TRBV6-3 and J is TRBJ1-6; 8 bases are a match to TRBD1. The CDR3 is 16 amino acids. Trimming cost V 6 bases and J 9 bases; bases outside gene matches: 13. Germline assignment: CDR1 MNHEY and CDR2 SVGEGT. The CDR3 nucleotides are TGTGCCAGCAGCGACCCGGGGACAGGTCCAGGTTCACCCCTCCACTTT. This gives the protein CASSDPGTGPGSPLHF.

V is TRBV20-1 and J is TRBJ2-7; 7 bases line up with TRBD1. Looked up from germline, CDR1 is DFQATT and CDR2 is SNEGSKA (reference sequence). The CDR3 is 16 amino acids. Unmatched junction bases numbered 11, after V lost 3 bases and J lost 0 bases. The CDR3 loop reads CSASLGRQGSSYEQYF. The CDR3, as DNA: TGCAGTGCTAGTCTGGGTCGACAGGGAAGCTCCTACGAGCAGTACTTC.

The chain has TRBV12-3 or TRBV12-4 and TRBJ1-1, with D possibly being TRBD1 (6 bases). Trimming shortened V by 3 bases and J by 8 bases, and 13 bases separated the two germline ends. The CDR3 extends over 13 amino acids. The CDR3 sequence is CASSFRTAREAFF. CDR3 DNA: TGTGCCAGCAGTTTCCGGACAGCCCGAGAAGCTTTCTTT.